The rows below give T cell receptor beta chains drawn from one sample of a study of identifying expanded T cells in peripheral blood. Produced via immunoSEQ multiplex PCR; TCRdb's table is partial and in-frame only. The table shows more than 65,000 clones, with 89% occurring only once. Sequencing used blood. Receptors originate from a person aged 18 to 70 in good health. The CDR3 runs from the conserved cysteine through the conserved F or W.

CASSLGQGAEKLFF,TRBJ1-4,TRBV7-2
CATGGDRGFVEAFF,TRBJ1-1,TRBV28
CASSIAGTYEQYF,TRBJ2-7,TRBV19
CASSSGTGGYNEQFF,TRBJ2-1,TRBV27
CASSLGGGQTFTDTQYF,TRBJ2-3,TRBV5-4
CASSIPGQALNEQFF,TRBJ2-1,TRBV5-1
CASSTRQGDGYTF,TRBJ1-2,TRBV5-1
CASSPQGIEQYF,TRBJ2-7,TRBV18
CASSPGLVSYNEQFF,TRBJ2-1,TRBV7-2
CASSLSTPPYEQYF,TRBJ2-7,TRBV28
CASNPLREREETQYF,TRBJ2-5,TRBV28
CASSPRRSGADYGYTF,TRBJ1-2,TRBV9
CASSFTGSYEQYF,TRBJ2-7,TRBV5-1
CASSPMTGNDNTEAFF,TRBJ1-1,TRBV18
CAWSRAKGNEQFF,TRBJ2-1,TRBV30
CASSYQGGEKLFF,TRBJ1-4,TRBV6-5
CASSTPTGIEETQYF,TRBJ2-5,TRBV5-4
CASSSGLIARQYF,TRBJ2-7,TRBV7-2
CASSTSGTPSYEQYF,TRBJ2-7,TRBV6-5
CEAGGISSYNEQFF,TRBJ2-1,TRBV23-1
CASSIGAPGRTADNEQFF,TRBJ2-1,TRBV19
CASSLGGNSYEQYF,TRBJ2-7,TRBV28
CASSLTGQGNGYTF,TRBJ1-2,TRBV7-2
CASSQTASGAYEQYF,TRBJ2-7,TRBV4-1
CASSQLAGGGQFF,TRBJ2-1,TRBV14
CSGGGNNEQFF,TRBJ2-1,TRBV20-1
CASSSGGSFSEQYF,TRBJ2-7,TRBV7-3
CASSTWTGPDTQYF,TRBJ2-3,TRBV7-2
CASSLQQGAKLFF,TRBJ1-4,TRBV14
CASSFGGAREYGYTF,TRBJ1-2,TRBV28
CSVRVTGEGYEQHF,TRBJ2-7,TRBV29-1
CASSQDFGDRASYGYTF,TRBJ1-2,TRBV4-2
CASSLFTEDEQYF,TRBJ2-7,TRBV5-1
CASSVGTGGSGNTIYF,TRBJ1-3,TRBV7-2
CASIKGQQNTEAFF,TRBJ1-1,TRBV10-2
CASSPSSPTMNTEAFF,TRBJ1-1,TRBV5-5
CASSQGSGTTDTQYF,TRBJ2-3,TRBV4-2
CASSLAGRPNYGYTF,TRBJ1-2,TRBV7-2
CASRGSRGPSLNYEQYF,TRBJ2-7,TRBV28
CASSQDWAGLAGGSLETQYF,TRBJ2-5,TRBV4-1
CASSLAGAGGLYF,TRBJ2-7,TRBV7-9
CASSRTGSTEAFF,TRBJ1-1,TRBV6-6
CASSLEGVGSPLHF,TRBJ1-6,TRBV5-4
CASSLGLAGEETQYF,TRBJ2-5,TRBV5-4
CASSLSRGAFF,TRBJ1-1,TRBV28
CASSEAVDWLGYEQYF,TRBJ2-7,TRBV2
CASSWVYTGELFF,TRBJ2-2,TRBV11-1
CASSAGLAGGGHEQFF,TRBJ2-1,TRBV7-6
CASSLGWLSATDTQYF,TRBJ2-3,TRBV11-2
CASSVGRLTDTQYF,TRBJ2-3,TRBV2
CASSLAVGTAFF,TRBJ1-1,TRBV5-1
CAWSVPGQLGIQYF,TRBJ2-4,TRBV30
CASSWGQSYGYTF,TRBJ1-2,TRBV28
CASSLTGTGGTYEQYF,TRBJ2-7,TRBV5-6
CASSFSGDSPLHF,TRBJ1-6,TRBV5-1
CASSRADGNNSPLHF,TRBJ1-6,TRBV7-2
CASSLTLGGAGGYTF,TRBJ1-2,TRBV7-2